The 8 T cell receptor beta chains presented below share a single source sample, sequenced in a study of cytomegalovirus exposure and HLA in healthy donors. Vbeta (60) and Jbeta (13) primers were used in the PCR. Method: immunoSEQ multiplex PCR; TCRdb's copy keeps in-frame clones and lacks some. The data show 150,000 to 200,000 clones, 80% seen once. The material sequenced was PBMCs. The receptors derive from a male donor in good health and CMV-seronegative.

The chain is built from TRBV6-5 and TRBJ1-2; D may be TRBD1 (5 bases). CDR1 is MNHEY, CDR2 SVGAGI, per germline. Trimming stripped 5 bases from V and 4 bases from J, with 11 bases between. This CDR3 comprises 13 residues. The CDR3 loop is CASSNQGSYGYTF. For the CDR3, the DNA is TGTGCCAGCAGTAATCAGGGTTCCTATGGCTACACCTTC.

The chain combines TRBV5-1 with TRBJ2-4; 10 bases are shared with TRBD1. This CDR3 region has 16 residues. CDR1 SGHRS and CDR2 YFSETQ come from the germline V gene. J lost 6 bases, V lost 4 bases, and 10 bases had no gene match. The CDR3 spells CASSLHGQGVVNIQYF. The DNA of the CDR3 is TGCGCCAGCAGCCTCCACGGACAGGGGGTAGTAAACATTCAGTACTTC.

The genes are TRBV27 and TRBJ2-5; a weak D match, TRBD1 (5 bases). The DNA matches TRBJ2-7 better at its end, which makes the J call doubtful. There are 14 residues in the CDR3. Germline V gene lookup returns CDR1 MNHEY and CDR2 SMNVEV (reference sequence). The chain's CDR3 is CASSLGRGSYEQYF. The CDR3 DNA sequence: TGTGCCAGCAGTTTGGGGCGTGGCTCCTACGAGCAGTACTTC.

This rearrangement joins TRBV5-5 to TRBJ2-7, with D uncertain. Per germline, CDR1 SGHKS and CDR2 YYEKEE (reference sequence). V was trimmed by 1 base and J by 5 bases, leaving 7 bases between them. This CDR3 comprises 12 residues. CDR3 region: CASSLWSDEQYF. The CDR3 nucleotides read TGTGCCAGCAGCTTGTGGAGCGACGAGCAGTACTTC.

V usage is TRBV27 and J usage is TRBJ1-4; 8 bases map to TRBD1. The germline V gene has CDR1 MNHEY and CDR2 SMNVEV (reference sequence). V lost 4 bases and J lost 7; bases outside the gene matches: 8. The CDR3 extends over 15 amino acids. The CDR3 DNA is TGTGCCAGCAGTTCGTCAGGGGGCGCCGGTGAAAAACTGTTTTTT. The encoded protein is CASSSSGGAGEKLFF.

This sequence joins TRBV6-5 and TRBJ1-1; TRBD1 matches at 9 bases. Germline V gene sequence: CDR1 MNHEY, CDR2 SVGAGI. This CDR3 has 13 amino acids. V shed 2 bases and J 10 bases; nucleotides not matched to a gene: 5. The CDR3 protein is CASSYIDRGVAFF. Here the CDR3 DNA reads TGTGCCAGCAGTTACATCGACAGGGGGGTAGCTTTCTTT.

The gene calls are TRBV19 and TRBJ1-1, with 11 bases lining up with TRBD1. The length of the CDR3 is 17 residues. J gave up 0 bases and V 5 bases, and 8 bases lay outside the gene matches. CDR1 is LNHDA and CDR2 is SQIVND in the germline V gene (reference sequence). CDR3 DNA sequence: TGTGCCAGTAGTCGTGGACAGGGGGCAACAATGAACACTGAAGCTTTCTTT. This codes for CASSRGQGATMNTEAFF. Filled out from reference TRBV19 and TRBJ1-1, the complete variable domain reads DGGITQSPKYLFRKEGQNVTLSCEQNLNHDAMYWYRQDPGQGLRLIYYSQIVNDFQKGDIAEGYSVSREKKESFPLTVTSAQKNPTAFYLCASSRGQGATMNTEAFFGQGTRLTVV.

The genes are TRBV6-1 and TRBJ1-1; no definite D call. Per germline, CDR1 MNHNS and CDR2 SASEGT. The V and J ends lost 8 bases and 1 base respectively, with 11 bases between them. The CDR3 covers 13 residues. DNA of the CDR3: TGTGCCAGCGCCAACGGAGAGAACACTGAAGCTTTCTTT. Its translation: CASANGENTEAFF.